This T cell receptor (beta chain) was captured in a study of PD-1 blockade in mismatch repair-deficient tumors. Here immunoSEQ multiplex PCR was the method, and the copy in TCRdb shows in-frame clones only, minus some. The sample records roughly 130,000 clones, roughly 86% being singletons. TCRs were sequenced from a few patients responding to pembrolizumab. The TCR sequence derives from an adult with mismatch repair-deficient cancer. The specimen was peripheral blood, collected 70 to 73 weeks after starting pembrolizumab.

CDR3 sequence reads: CASSPPGPRGPGELFF. The CDR3 DNA reads TGTGCCAGCAGTCCCCCGGGACCAAGGGGGCCCGGGGAGCTGTTTTTT. The chain links TRBV27 to TRBJ2-2; TRBD1 matches 7 bases. The CDR3 totals 16 residues. V shed 5 bases and J 6 bases; nucleotides not matched to a gene: 12. The germline V gene has CDR1 MNHEY and CDR2 SMNVEV (reference sequence).